This passage covers 15 T cell receptor beta chains from one sample sequenced in a study of spatial heterogeneity in lung cancer. MiXCR, applied by TCRdb to the 5' RACE reads, yields one record per CDR3 protein. Of around 92,000 distinct CDR3 sequences in the sample, approximately 12% were seen once. Time point specified: sample taken at primary tumor resection. Sequenced material: PBMCs, taken at surgery. These receptors all stem from a male donor with early-stage non-small cell lung cancer.

This clonotype was picked up a small number of times. The chain joins TRBV20-1 to TRBJ2-1, with TRBD1 identical over 8 bases. Germline V lookup: CDR1 DFQATT, CDR2 SNEGSKA (reference sequence). V lost 3 bases and J lost 8; bases outside the gene matches: 3. The CDR3 loop spans 12 amino acids. CDR3 sequence (DNA): TGCAGTGCTAGCAGGGGGCGACATGAGCAGTTCTTC. Residues: CSASRGRHEQFF.

This chain links TRBV15 with TRBJ2-3; 9 nucleotides align to TRBD1. Germline-derived CDR1 and CDR2 are LNHNV and YYDKDF (reference sequence). The CDR3 loop spans 15 amino acids. The junction had 13 bases not matched to a gene; V was cut back by 9 bases and J by 6 bases. Here the CDR3 DNA reads TGTGCCACGGAGGGGGGACAGGGTAGCAGGGATACGCAGTATTTT. It codes for CATEGGQGSRDTQYF.

The gene calls are TRBV7-2 and TRBJ2-1, with 12 bases lining up with TRBD2. Germline CDR1 SGHTA, CDR2 FQGNSA. This CDR3 has 17 residues. J gave up 5 bases and V 0 bases, and 5 bases lay outside the gene matches. The CDR3 sequence is CASSLATSGRRDNEQFF. CDR3 DNA: TGTGCCAGCAGCTTAGCCACTAGCGGGAGGAGGGACAATGAGCAGTTCTTC.

This clonotype was recorded a few times. This chain connects TRBV28 to TRBJ2-1, with TRBD2 identical over 10 bases. Germline V CDR1 and CDR2: MDHEN, SYDVKM. This CDR3 spans 15 amino acids. Trimming cost V 2 bases and J 7 bases; bases outside gene matches: 5. The DNA for the CDR3 is TGTGCCAGCAGTTTACCTAGCGGGAGTGAGAATGAGCAGTTCTTC. Protein product: CASSLPSGSENEQFF.

This clonotype has ten or more counts. V is TRBV5-1 and J is TRBJ2-1; D is unresolved. CDR1 SGHRS and CDR2 YFSETQ come from the germline V gene. CDR3 length: 14 residues. V was shortened by 0 bases and J by 7 bases, with 11 bases between the two germline ends. DNA of the CDR3: TGCGCCAGCAGCTTGGACTTGGGGAAGAATGAGCAGTTCTTC. Its translation: CASSLDLGKNEQFF.

In this sample, this clonotype turned up many times. The CDR3 nucleotides are TGTGCCAGCTTCTCTGAACGGACACAAGAGACCCAGTACTTC. This codes for CASFSERTQETQYF. The chain couples TRBV28 to TRBJ2-5; the D gene is possibly TRBD1 (5 bases). Looked up from germline, CDR1 is MDHEN and CDR2 is SYDVKM. V shed 8 bases and J shed 2 bases, with 15 bases lying between them. CDR3 length equals 14 residues.

This clonotype was found a few times. The V and J genes are TRBV6-2 or TRBV6-3 and TRBJ2-7, with a weak D call TRBD2 (6 bases). Germline V lookup: CDR1 MNHEY, CDR2 SVGEGT. The V end lost 6 bases, the J end lost 2 bases, and 20 bases lay between the germline ends. The CDR3 length is 16 residues. The CDR3 reads CASSRPTVAVTYEQYF. The DNA of the CDR3 is TGTGCCAGCAGCCGACCGACGGTAGCGGTTACCTACGAGCAGTACTTC.

This clonotype has a handful of counts. The V and J genes are TRBV12-5 and TRBJ2-1; TRBD2 matches at 7 bases. CDR3 length: 16 amino acids. The V gene end was trimmed by 4 bases and the J gene end by 11 bases; junction bases not matched to a gene: 17. Per the germline V gene, CDR1 is LGHNT and CDR2 is FRNRAP. This chain's CDR3 is CASGSQTTLGGAQQFF. CDR3 nucleotide sequence: TGTGCTAGTGGTTCCCAGACAACCTTGGGAGGGGCCCAGCAGTTCTTC.

This clonotype came up a few times. DNA of the CDR3: TGCGCCAGCAGCTGGGGACTAGCGGGAGGAACTCCAACAGATACGCAGTATTTT. It specifies CASSWGLAGGTPTDTQYF. The gene calls are TRBV5-1 and TRBJ2-3, with 15 bases that match TRBD2. Germline V lookup: CDR1 SGHRS, CDR2 YFSETQ. V shed 3 bases and J 3 bases; nucleotides not matched to a gene: 8. This CDR3 is built from 18 residues.

V gene TRBV7-2 combines with J gene TRBJ2-1; D possibly matches TRBD1 or TRBD2 (6 bases each). Germline loops: CDR1 SGHTA, CDR2 FQGNSA. This CDR3 contains 15 residues. Deletions cut 5 bases from V and 4 bases from J, with 15 bases between. The CDR3 is CASSPQGTVYNEQFF. CDR3 DNA sequence: TGTGCCAGCAGCCCCCAGGGGACTGTATACAATGAGCAGTTCTTC. Based on the CDR3 plus reference TRBV7-2 and TRBJ2-1, the full variable domain is GAGVSQSPSNKVTEKGKDVELRCDPISGHTALYWYRQSLGQGLEFLIYFQGNSAPDKSGLPSDRFSAERTGGSVSTLTIQRTQQEDSAVYLCASSPQGTVYNEQFFGPGTRLTVL.

This clonotype has only a few counts. The chain employs TRBV29-1 and TRBJ2-3; tentatively, D is TRBD2 (6 bases). The CDR3 runs to 12 residues. V was pared by 4 bases and J by 4 bases, with 9 bases between. Germline assignment: CDR1 SQVTM and CDR2 ANQGSEA. CDR3 loop: CSVAREADTQYF. CDR3 in DNA: TGCAGCGTTGCCAGGGAGGCAGATACGCAGTATTTT.

This clonotype showed up many times. The CDR3 here is CSVGEDSSGNTIYF. CDR3 sequence (DNA): TGCAGCGTAGGGGAGGACAGCTCTGGAAACACCATATATTTT. The chain joins TRBV29-1 to TRBJ1-3; TRBD1 might be the D (6 bases). The ends were cut back, 6 bases at V and 0 bases at J, with 12 bases in the middle. CDR1 and CDR2 (germline): SQVTM, ANQGSEA. This CDR3 is built from 14 residues.

This clonotype was seen a handful of times. This chain connects TRBV12-3 or TRBV12-4 to TRBJ2-1, with TRBD2 matching 13 bases. Trimming took 5 bases from V and 6 from J; bases not matched to a gene: 1. The CDR3 runs to 14 residues. The CDR3 DNA is TGTGCCAGCAGTACTAGCGGGAGGGTCAATGAGCAGTTCTTC. Protein product: CASSTSGRVNEQFF.

The V and J genes are TRBV29-1 and TRBJ2-3; no firm D call. V was shortened by 7 bases and J by 0 bases, with 8 bases between the two germline ends. The CDR3 loop spans 12 amino acids. Germline V gene data show CDR1 as SQVTM and CDR2 as ANQGSEA. The CDR3 here is CSGGGSTDTQYF. Written as DNA, the CDR3 is TGCAGCGGAGGCGGTAGCACAGATACGCAGTATTTT.

This clonotype was seen many times. This chain links TRBV5-5 with TRBJ2-5; TRBD1 agrees at 9 bases. CDR1 and CDR2 (germline): SGHKS, YYEKEE (reference sequence). The V gene end was trimmed by 0 bases and the J gene end by 5 bases; junction bases not matched to a gene: 8. The CDR3 contains 16 residues. The CDR3 DNA sequence: TGTGCCAGCAGCTTGGCGGGGGACAGGGTCAGGGAGACCCAGTACTTC. It codes for CASSLAGDRVRETQYF.